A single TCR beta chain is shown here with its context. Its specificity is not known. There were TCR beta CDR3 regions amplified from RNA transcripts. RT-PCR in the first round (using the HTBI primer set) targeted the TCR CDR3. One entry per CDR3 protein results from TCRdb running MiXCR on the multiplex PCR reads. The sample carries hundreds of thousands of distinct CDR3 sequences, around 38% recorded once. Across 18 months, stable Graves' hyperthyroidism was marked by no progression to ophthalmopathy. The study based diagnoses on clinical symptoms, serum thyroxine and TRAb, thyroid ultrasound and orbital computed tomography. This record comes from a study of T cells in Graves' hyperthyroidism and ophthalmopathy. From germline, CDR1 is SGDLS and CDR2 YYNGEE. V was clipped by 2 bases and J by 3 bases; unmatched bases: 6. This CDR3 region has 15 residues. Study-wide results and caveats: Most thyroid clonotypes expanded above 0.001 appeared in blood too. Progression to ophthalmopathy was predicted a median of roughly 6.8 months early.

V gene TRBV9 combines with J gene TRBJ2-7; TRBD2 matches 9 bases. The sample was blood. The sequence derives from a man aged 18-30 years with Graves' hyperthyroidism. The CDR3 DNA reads TGTGCCAGCAGCGTCGCCCCGACTAGCGGCTACGAGCAGTACTTC. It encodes CASSVAPTSGYEQYF.